One sample yielded the 17 T cell receptor beta chains listed below, sequenced in a study of blood T cells in healthy people across ages. Primed by a sample-barcoded 5' primer and a J-beta primer mix, a second PCR proceeded for roughly 7 to 12 cycles. Each CDR3 protein is one row after TCRdb ran MiXCR on the 5' RACE reads. The sample has 1.5 million to 1.8 million distinct CDR3 sequences; 42% are singletons. Sequenced: blood. These TCRs come from a woman between 18 and 29 years old in good health.

The rearrangement links TRBV7-9 to TRBJ2-4; TRBD2 is a possible D gene (6 bases). This CDR3 comprises 14 residues. The V gene's germline CDR1 is SEHNR and CDR2 FQNEAQ (reference sequence). V dropped 3 bases and J dropped 13 bases, with 19 bases sitting between them. Here the CDR3 reads CASSFGTSPKGQYF. For the CDR3, the DNA is TGTGCCAGCAGCTTCGGGACTTCCCCGAAGGGGCAGTACTTC.

The chain is built from TRBV19 and TRBJ2-1, with a weak D call TRBD2 (7 bases). This CDR3 spans 15 amino acids. Looked up from germline, CDR1 is LNHDA and CDR2 is SQIVND (reference sequence). Trimming left V 5 bases short and J 14 bases short, with 25 bases between. The CDR3 is CASSAQRFGTTGKFF. CDR3 DNA sequence: TGTGCCAGTAGTGCCCAGCGGTTTGGGACTACAGGGAAGTTCTTC.

This clonotype was seen just once. The V and J genes are TRBV12-3 or TRBV12-4 and TRBJ2-1; D perhaps matches TRBD1 (6 bases). This CDR3 contains 20 residues. V shed 0 bases and J shed 0 bases, with 21 bases lying between them. The CDR3 spells CASSLARTGLRLSSYNEQFF. In DNA form, the CDR3 reads TGTGCCAGCAGTTTAGCGCGCACAGGGCTTCGATTAAGCTCCTACAATGAGCAGTTCTTC.

This clonotype was counted only a few times. The rearrangement links TRBV6-2 or TRBV6-3 to TRBJ2-7; 8 bases match TRBD1. Germline assignment: CDR1 MNHEY and CDR2 SVGEGT. The CDR3 length is 15 residues. The junction had 10 bases not matched to a gene; V was cut back by 7 bases and J by 2 bases. DNA for the CDR3: TGTGCCAGCAATCACCAGGGGGCAGGTCCCTACGAGCAGTACTTC. Protein: CASNHQGAGPYEQYF.

This clonotype has a handful of counts. The rearrangement uses TRBV27 and TRBJ1-5; D gene uncertain. The CDR3 contains 13 residues. The V end lost 3 bases, the J end lost 4 bases, and 7 bases lay between the germline ends. CDR1 is MNHEY and CDR2 is SMNVEV in the germline V gene (reference sequence). CDR3 region: CASSLTENQPQHF. The CDR3 region has the DNA TGTGCCAGCAGTTTGACCGAAAATCAGCCCCAGCATTTT.

The chain combines TRBV6-6 with TRBJ2-4; possible D gene TRBD2, 6 bases. Trimming removed 3 bases at V and 13 bases at J, with 28 bases between. The CDR3 is made up of 17 amino acids. Germline CDR1 and CDR2: MNHNY and SVGAGI (reference sequence). The CDR3 DNA follows: TGTGCCAGCAGTTATAACTTAGACGGGAGCCCCAACCTCGGGCAGTACTTC. Its protein is CASSYNLDGSPNLGQYF.

The chain has TRBV11-2 and TRBJ1-2; D might be TRBD1 (5 bases). Trimming removed 5 bases from V and 2 bases from J, with 12 bases in between. Germline-derived CDR1 and CDR2 are SGHAT and FQNNGV. The CDR3 spans 14 residues. The CDR3 loop reads CASSTGTANYGYTF. The CDR3 nucleotides are TGTGCCAGCAGCACCGGGACCGCCAACTATGGCTACACCTTC. Combining the CDR3 with reference TRBV11-2 and TRBJ1-2 gives the whole variable domain EAGVAQSPRYKIIEKRQSVAFWCNPISGHATLYWYQQILGQGPKLLIQFQNNGVVDDSQLPKDRFSAERLKGVDSTLKIQPAKLEDSAVYLCASSTGTANYGYTFGSGTRLTVV.

The rearrangement links TRBV29-1 to TRBJ1-1; D not certain. CDR3 length equals 13 residues. Germline V gene sequence: CDR1 SQVTM, CDR2 ANQGSEA. V gave up 5 bases and J gave up 2 bases, with 12 bases separating them. The DNA of the CDR3 is TGCAGCGTTCTACCTGATGTAAACACTGAAGCTTTCTTT. Translated, it gives CSVLPDVNTEAFF.

The CDR3 protein is CASSEYTLQGNYGYTF. CDR3 DNA sequence: TGTGCCAGCAGTGAATATACATTACAGGGGAACTATGGCTACACCTTC. The chain recombines TRBV25-1 with TRBJ1-2; 7 bases are shared with TRBD1. The V gene's germline CDR1 is MGHDK and CDR2 SYGVNS. The CDR3 spans 16 residues. Germline trimming cut 0 bases from V and 2 bases from J; bases unmatched to any gene: 6.

This clonotype has a handful of counts. This chain connects TRBV2 to TRBJ1-2; D perhaps matches TRBD1 (5 bases). The germline CDR1 and CDR2 sequences are SNHLY and FYNNEI. V dropped 4 bases and J dropped 7 bases, with 10 bases sitting between them. This CDR3 has 12 residues. CDR3 protein: CASSGEGPGYTF. The DNA of the CDR3 is TGTGCCAGCAGTGGGGAGGGGCCTGGCTACACCTTC. The entire variable domain, with the rest obtained from reference TRBV2 and TRBJ1-2, is as follows: EPEVTQTPSHQVTQMGQEVILRCVPISNHLYFYWYRQILGQKVEFLVSFYNNEISEKSEIFDDQFSVERPDGSNFTLKIRSTKLEDSAMYFCASSGEGPGYTFGSGTRLTVV.

This clonotype was counted between two and nine times. V is TRBV6-6 and J is TRBJ2-1, with D perhaps matching TRBD2 (5 bases). The CDR3 is 14 residues long. The germline CDR1 and CDR2 sequences are MNHNY and SVGAGI (reference sequence). Trimming stripped 5 bases from V and 2 bases from J, with 10 bases between. The DNA for the CDR3 is TGTGCCAGCAGTACGACCGGGACCTACAATGAGCAGTTCTTC. Amino acid sequence: CASSTTGTYNEQFF.

CDR3 residues: CATSKDRGNGANVLTF. The CDR3 DNA reads TGTGCCACCAGCAAGGACAGGGGGAATGGGGCCAACGTCCTGACTTTC. The chain employs TRBV15 and TRBJ2-6; 10 nucleotides agree with TRBD1. There are 16 residues in the CDR3. Germline V gene lookup returns CDR1 LNHNV and CDR2 YYDKDF (reference sequence). V lost 4 bases to trimming and J lost 3 bases; unmatched junction nucleotides: 3.

This chain uses TRBV12-1 with TRBJ2-7; the D call of TRBD1 is as the table states it, not checked on the DNA. TRBV12-1 is described as a pseudogene. The CDR3 is 14 residues long. CDR3 amino acids: CASSTTDRVREQYF. CDR3 nucleotide sequence: TGTGCCAGCAGCACAACCGACAGGGTCCGCGAGCAGTACTTC.

This clonotype has a handful of counts. The chain carries TRBV7-2 and TRBJ1-2; unclear D gene. The V end lost 1 base, the J end lost 8 bases, and 11 bases lay between the germline ends. CDR3 size: 13 residues. Germline CDR1 is SGHTA and CDR2 is FQGNSA. Here the CDR3 reads CASSLEFLGGYTF. CDR3 coding DNA: TGTGCCAGCAGCTTAGAGTTCCTGGGCGGCTACACCTTC. Together with reference TRBV7-2 and TRBJ1-2, the CDR3 gives the full variable domain: GAGVSQSPSNKVTEKGKDVELRCDPISGHTALYWYRQSLGQGLEFLIYFQGNSAPDKSGLPSDRFSAERTGGSVSTLTIQRTQQEDSAVYLCASSLEFLGGYTFGSGTRLTVV.

The table lists this clonotype with a few counts. V usage is TRBV29-1 and J usage is TRBJ2-5; 15 nucleotides match TRBD2. The ends lost 4 bases at V and 4 bases at J; junction bases unmatched: 1. The CDR3 spans 14 residues. Germline CDR1 SQVTM, CDR2 ANQGSEA. The CDR3 sequence: CSVGTSGGVETQYF. For the CDR3, the DNA is TGCAGCGTTGGGACTAGCGGGGGGGTAGAGACCCAGTACTTC.

This chain uses TRBV2 with TRBJ2-1; no clear D. The CDR3 spans 13 residues. Germline CDR1 SNHLY, CDR2 FYNNEI. Trimming removed 6 bases from V and 6 bases from J, with 12 bases in between. CDR3 in amino acids: CASRTYGINEQFF. The CDR3 DNA sequence: TGTGCCAGCAGAACTTATGGGATCAATGAGCAGTTCTTC.

The V and J genes are TRBV5-1 and TRBJ2-1; TRBD2 is a possible D gene (6 bases). This CDR3 has 16 residues. From germline, CDR1 is SGHRS and CDR2 YFSETQ. V lost 4 bases, J lost 6 bases, and 20 bases lay in between. CDR3 nucleotide sequence: TGCGCCAGCAGCCCGTTGAGGGGAGGATTCTTCAATGAGCAGTTCTTC. Protein sequence: CASSPLRGGFFNEQFF.